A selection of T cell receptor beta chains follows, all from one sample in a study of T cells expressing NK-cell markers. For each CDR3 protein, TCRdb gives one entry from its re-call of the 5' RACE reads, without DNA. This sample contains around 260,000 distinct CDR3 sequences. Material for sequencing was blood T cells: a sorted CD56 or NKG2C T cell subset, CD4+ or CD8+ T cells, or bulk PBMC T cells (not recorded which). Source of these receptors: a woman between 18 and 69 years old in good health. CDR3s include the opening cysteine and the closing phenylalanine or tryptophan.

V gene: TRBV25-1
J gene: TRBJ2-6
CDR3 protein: CASSEGVTGANVLTF

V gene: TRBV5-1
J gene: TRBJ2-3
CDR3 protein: CASSRQVSSTDTQYF

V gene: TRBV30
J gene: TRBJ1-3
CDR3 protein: CAWTDRGLIGNTIYF

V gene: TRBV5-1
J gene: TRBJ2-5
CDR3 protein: CASSSRTGGEETQYF

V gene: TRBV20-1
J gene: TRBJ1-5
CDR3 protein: CSATQGAKSNQPQHF

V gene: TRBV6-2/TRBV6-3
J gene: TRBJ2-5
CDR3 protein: CASMLGDTLETQYF

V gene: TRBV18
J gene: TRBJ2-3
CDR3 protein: CASSPGGSDTQYF

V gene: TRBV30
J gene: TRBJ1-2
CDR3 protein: CAWAAGFVGYTF

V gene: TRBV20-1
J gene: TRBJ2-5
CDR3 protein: CSASPGLAGETQYF

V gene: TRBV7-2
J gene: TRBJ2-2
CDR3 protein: CASSLAASGNTGELFF

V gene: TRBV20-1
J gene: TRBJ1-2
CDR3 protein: CSARDRGWSYGYTF

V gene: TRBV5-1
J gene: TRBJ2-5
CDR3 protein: CASSLERIQETQYF

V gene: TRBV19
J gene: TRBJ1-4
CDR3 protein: CASKLTGTGDEKLFF

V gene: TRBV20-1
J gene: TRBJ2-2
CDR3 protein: CSARVSSNTGELFF

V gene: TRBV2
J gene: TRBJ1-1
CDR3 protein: CASRSDRGRITEAFF

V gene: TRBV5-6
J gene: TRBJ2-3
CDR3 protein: CASSLLREGRGDTQYF

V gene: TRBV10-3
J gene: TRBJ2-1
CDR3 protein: CAISESIRSLYNEQFF

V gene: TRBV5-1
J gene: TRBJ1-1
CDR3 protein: CASSEAGVSTEAFF

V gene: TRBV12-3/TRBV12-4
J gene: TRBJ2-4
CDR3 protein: CASSFGIGRTF

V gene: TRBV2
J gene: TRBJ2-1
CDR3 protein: CASSRIPYNEQFF

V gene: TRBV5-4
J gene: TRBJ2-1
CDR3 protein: CASSLGGTSVNEQFF

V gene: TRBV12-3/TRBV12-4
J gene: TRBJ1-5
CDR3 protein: CASSPRGRLGNQPQHF

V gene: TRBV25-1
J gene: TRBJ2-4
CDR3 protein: CASSAGGHNIQYF

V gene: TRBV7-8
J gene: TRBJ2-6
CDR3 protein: CASSPRGPSSGANVLTF

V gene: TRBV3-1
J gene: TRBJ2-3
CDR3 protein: CASSPWDSGDTQYF

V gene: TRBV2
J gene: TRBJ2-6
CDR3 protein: CASCRGTAPSGSNVLTF

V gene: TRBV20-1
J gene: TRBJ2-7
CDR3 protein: CSARDPFSYEQYF

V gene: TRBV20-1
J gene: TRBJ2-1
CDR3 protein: CSASGGNEQFF

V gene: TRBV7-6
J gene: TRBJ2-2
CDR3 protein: CASSLGQSKPRQELFF

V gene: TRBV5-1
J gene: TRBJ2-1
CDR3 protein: CASSLESAHEQFF

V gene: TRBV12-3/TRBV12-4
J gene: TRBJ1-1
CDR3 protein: CASSLGGSEAFF

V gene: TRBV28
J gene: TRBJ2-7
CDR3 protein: CASSSGTARPEQYF

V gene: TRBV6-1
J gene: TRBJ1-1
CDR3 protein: CASSEGGRKTEAFF

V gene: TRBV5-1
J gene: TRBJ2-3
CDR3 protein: CASSLTGNEEDTQYF

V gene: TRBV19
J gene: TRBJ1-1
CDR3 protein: CASSGTGTGETEAFF

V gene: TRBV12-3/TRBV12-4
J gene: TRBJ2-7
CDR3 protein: CASRLLRTGYEQYF

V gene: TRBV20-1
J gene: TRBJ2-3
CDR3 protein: CSAASGPTDTQYF

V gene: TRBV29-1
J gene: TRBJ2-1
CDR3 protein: CSPGGIALSSYNEQFF

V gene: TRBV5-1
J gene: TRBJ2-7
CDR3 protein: CASTLNLAGATYEQYF

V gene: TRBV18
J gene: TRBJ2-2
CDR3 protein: CASSILAGTNTGELFF

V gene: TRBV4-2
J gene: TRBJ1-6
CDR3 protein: CASSQGRGDSPLHF

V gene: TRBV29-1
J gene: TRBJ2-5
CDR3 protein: CSVAGTLGETQYF

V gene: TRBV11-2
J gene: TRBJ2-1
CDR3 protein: CASSLDGRGDEQFF

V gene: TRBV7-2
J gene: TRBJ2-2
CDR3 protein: CASSRMREATGELFF

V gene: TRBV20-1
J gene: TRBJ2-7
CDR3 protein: CSARDRGSFEQYF

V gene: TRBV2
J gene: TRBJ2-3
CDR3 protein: CASKGAGPPTDTQYF

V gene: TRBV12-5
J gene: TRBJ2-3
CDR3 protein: CASGSRGLPDTQYF

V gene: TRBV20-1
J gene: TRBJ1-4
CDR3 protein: CSARVGVINEKLFF

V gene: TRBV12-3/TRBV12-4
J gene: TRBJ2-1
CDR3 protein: CASSLGLGAYNEQFF

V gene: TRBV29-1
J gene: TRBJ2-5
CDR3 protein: CSVPTGTGKETQYF

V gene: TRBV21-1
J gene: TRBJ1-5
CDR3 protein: CASSNGRDQPQHF